This TCR beta chain was retrieved from a study of OX40 agonist ivuxolimab in advanced cancers. Whole-study results and caveats: Averaged across samples, CD8+ T cells carried more expanded clones than CD4+ did. Low normalized T-cell clonal expansion also characterized some of the nonresponders.

CDR3 length equals 14 residues. Trimming took off 3 bases at V and 7 bases at J, with 13 bases between the two ends. The V gene's germline CDR1 is LGHNA and CDR2 YSLEER. For this clone: Its antigen is undetermined.

Autoimmune disease history or systemic immunosuppression barred patients. Assay: immunoSEQ multiplex PCR; the TCRdb copy retains only in-frame clones and omits some. There are fewer than 80,000 clones in the sample; 90% to 95% occur only once, and roughly 15% lies in the top ten. The genes are TRBV4-3 and TRBJ2-1, with D unresolved. This specimen was CD4+ or CD8+ T cells sorted from blood, taken in a trial of the OX40 agonist ivuxolimab. This receptor was obtained from an adult with an advanced solid tumor such as melanoma, head and neck, liver or kidney cancer. The CDR3 region has the DNA TGCGCCAGCAGCCAGGCCGGGCCAATAAATGAGCAGTTCTTC. This translates into CASSQAGPINEQFF.